This entry lists 22 T cell receptor beta chains sequenced from one sample in a study of identical twins. Using its own MiXCR run on the 5' RACE reads, TCRdb lists one record per CDR3 protein. The table has a few hundred thousand distinct CDR3 sequences, about 15% seen once; the top ten hold around 0.48%. These data were also reused for a study on yellow fever vaccine responses in identical twins.

The sequencing sample was made of CD4+ T cells sorted from blood. The receptor set was obtained from a woman between 18 and 30 years old in good health.

The chain couples TRBV5-1 to TRBJ1-2; D not certain. Trimming pared 0 bases from V and 3 bases from J, leaving 6 bases between. This CDR3 is built from 13 residues. From germline, CDR1 is SGHRS and CDR2 YFSETQ. The CDR3 protein is CASSLVEDYGYTF. CDR3 bases: TGCGCCAGCAGCTTGGTAGAGGACTATGGCTACACCTTC.

A few counts support this clonotype. The CDR3 nucleotides read TGCAGCGTCGAACCGTCTCCAGGGGGGGAAAAACTGTTTTTT. Amino acids: CSVEPSPGGEKLFF. This chain links TRBV29-1 with TRBJ1-4, with 7 bases lining up with TRBD1. Germline values: CDR1 SQVTM, CDR2 ANQGSEA. The CDR3 loop spans 14 amino acids. With 6 bases clipped from V and 8 bases from J, the junction kept 12 bases outside the gene matches.

The sample holds a few counts of this clonotype. The V call is TRBV27, the J call TRBJ1-1, with 8 bases fitting TRBD1. The V gene end was trimmed by 4 bases and the J gene end by 3 bases; junction bases not matched to a gene: 4. Germline V CDR1 and CDR2: MNHEY, SMNVEV (reference sequence). CDR3 length: 14 amino acids. CDR3 sequence: CASSWTGSDTEAFF. Here the CDR3 DNA reads TGTGCCAGCAGTTGGACAGGGTCGGACACTGAAGCTTTCTTT.

The chain combines TRBV3-1 with TRBJ1-2; D possibly corresponds to TRBD1 (6 bases). Trimming cost V 4 bases and J 0 bases, with 24 bases left between them. The germline V gene has CDR1 LGHDT and CDR2 YNNKEL (reference sequence). The CDR3 runs 19 residues. The CDR3 loop reads CASSPLGGPFLLTNYGYTF. The CDR3, as DNA: TGTGCCAGCAGCCCTCTAGGGGGGCCTTTTCTCTTGACTAACTATGGCTACACCTTC.

This sequence joins TRBV27 and TRBJ1-2; TRBD1 might be the D (5 bases). Germline V lookup: CDR1 MNHEY, CDR2 SMNVEV (reference sequence). CDR3 length: 14 amino acids. V lost 6 bases and J 7 bases, leaving 18 bases between the germline ends. The chain's CDR3 is CASSYSGREGGYTF. The CDR3 DNA reads as TGTGCCAGCAGCTACTCGGGCAGGGAGGGTGGCTACACCTTC.

V usage is TRBV3-1 and J usage is TRBJ2-3, with TRBD2 matching 11 bases. This CDR3 is 16 amino acids long. Germline CDR1 is LGHDT and CDR2 is YNNKEL (reference sequence). The J segment lost 4 bases and the V segment lost 1 base, leaving 4 bases of the junction unmatched. CDR3 nucleotides: TGTGCCAGCAGCCAAGGGCCTAGCGGGAGGTCAGATACGCAGTATTTT. It specifies CASSQGPSGRSDTQYF.

This clonotype has a handful of counts. This chain links TRBV5-1 with TRBJ2-6; perhaps TRBD2 as D (6 bases). The length of the CDR3 is 14 residues. Germline values: CDR1 SGHRS, CDR2 YFSETQ. V lost 4 bases and J lost 3, with 8 bases in between. CDR3 DNA sequence: TGCGCCAGCAGCACGGGAGTTGGGGCCAACGTCCTGACTTTC. As protein: CASSTGVGANVLTF.

V gene TRBV2 combines with J gene TRBJ2-1, with D perhaps being TRBD1 or TRBD2 (5 bases each). Trimming removed 3 bases at V and 16 bases at J, with 16 bases between. Germline-derived CDR1 and CDR2 are SNHLY and FYNNEI. The CDR3 length is 12 residues. CDR3 protein: CASSDGGDRPFF. The CDR3 bases are TGTGCCAGCAGTGATGGGGGAGACCGTCCCTTCTTC.

This clonotype was counted only a few times. The V call is TRBV12-3 or TRBV12-4, the J call TRBJ2-3; TRBD2 agrees at 11 bases. With V trimmed by 4 bases and J by 5 bases, 5 bases remained unmatched. CDR3 size: 15 residues. Here the CDR3 DNA reads TGTGCCAGCAGTTCGACTAGCGGGACTTTAGATACGCAGTATTTT. It is translated as CASSSTSGTLDTQYF.

The chain recombines TRBV20-1 with TRBJ2-1, with D tentatively TRBD1 (5 bases). This CDR3 comprises 13 residues. V was trimmed by 4 bases and J by 3 bases, leaving 10 bases between them. Germline loops: CDR1 DFQATT, CDR2 SNEGSKA (reference sequence). CDR3 sequence: CSATKTVYNEQFF. The CDR3 nucleotides read TGCAGTGCTACAAAGACAGTCTACAATGAGCAGTTCTTC.

This clonotype occurred many times. V is TRBV4-2 and J is TRBJ2-1; 8 nucleotides agree with TRBD2. The junction had 5 bases not matched to a gene; V was cut back by 0 bases and J by 4 bases. There are 16 residues in the CDR3. Germline V gene lookup returns CDR1 LGHNA and CDR2 YNFKEQ. Here the CDR3 reads CASSQEPGLAYNEQFF. The CDR3 region has the DNA TGTGCCAGCAGCCAAGAACCCGGACTAGCTTACAATGAGCAGTTCTTC.

Many counts were recorded for this clonotype. The chain's CDR3 is CRPPDRGVTNYGYTF. CDR3 coding DNA: TGCAGGCCACCGGACAGGGGGGTTACTAACTATGGCTACACCTTC. The rearrangement uses TRBV20-1 and TRBJ1-2; 10 bases are shared with TRBD1. Germline V lookup: CDR1 DFQATT, CDR2 SNEGSKA (reference sequence). The CDR3 runs 15 residues.

This clonotype came up a few times. V and J are TRBV24-1 and TRBJ2-5; TRBD1 matches 9 bases. This CDR3 has 13 residues. The trim removed 9 bases at V and 2 bases at J, leaving 3 bases unmatched. The germline V gene encodes CDR1 KGHDR and CDR2 SFDVKD. CDR3 sequence reads: CATRGQGQETQYF. In DNA, the CDR3 is TGTGCCACCCGTGGACAGGGGCAAGAGACCCAGTACTTC.

The CDR3 spells CASSATSGRASGYNEQFF. In DNA, the CDR3 is TGTGCCAGCAGCGCCACTAGCGGGAGGGCCTCGGGATACAATGAGCAGTTCTTC. This sequence joins TRBV7-6 and TRBJ2-1; 13 nucleotides line up with TRBD2. Trimming took 5 bases from V and 4 from J; bases not matched to a gene: 11. CDR1 and CDR2 from the germline V gene are SGHVS and FNYEAQ. CDR3 size: 18 residues.

This clonotype has more than one count but fewer than ten. The rearrangement links TRBV4-2 to TRBJ2-3, with 10 bases lining up with TRBD2. Losses at the gene ends were 4 bases for V and 4 bases for J; bases not matched to a gene: 8. The germline V gene encodes CDR1 LGHNA and CDR2 YNFKEQ. The length of the CDR3 is 16 residues. The CDR3 DNA reads as TGTGCCAGCAGCCCGCGTATAGGGACTAGCGCAGATACGCAGTATTTT. Its translation: CASSPRIGTSADTQYF.

At least ten counts were recorded for this clonotype. This chain connects TRBV12-3 or TRBV12-4 to TRBJ1-3; D is uncertain. V lost 3 bases and J 4 bases, leaving 13 bases between the germline ends. This CDR3 region has 15 residues. CDR3 loop: CASSLWQAGGNTIYF. DNA of the CDR3: TGTGCCAGCAGTTTGTGGCAGGCGGGGGGAAACACCATATATTTT.

J is TRBJ1-3 and V is TRBV4-1; D remains ambiguous. Germline values: CDR1 MGHRA, CDR2 YSYEKL. Trimming cost V 1 base and J 0 bases, with 10 bases left between them. This CDR3 spans 16 amino acids. CDR3 region: CASSQGWADSGNTIYF. Written as DNA, the CDR3 is TGCGCCAGCAGCCAAGGGTGGGCAGACTCTGGAAACACCATATATTTT.

This clonotype showed up just a few times. The chain carries TRBV6-1 and TRBJ2-4; the D gene is possibly TRBD1 (6 bases). The CDR3 is 14 amino acids. The germline V and J ends were trimmed by 5 bases and 1 base, with 9 bases remaining between them. Germline assignment: CDR1 MNHNS and CDR2 SASEGT. The CDR3 DNA follows: TGTGCCAGCAGTCGAGACAGGGCCAAAAACATTCAGTACTTC. It yields the protein CASSRDRAKNIQYF.

This chain links TRBV6-1 with TRBJ1-2; TRBD1 agrees at 9 bases. This CDR3 has 13 amino acids. Trimming at V came to 6 bases and at J to 3 bases, leaving 2 bases not matched to a gene. The germline V gene has CDR1 MNHNS and CDR2 SASEGT. The CDR3 bases are TGTGCCAGCAGGTGGACAGGGGACTATGGCTACACCTTC. Residues: CASRWTGDYGYTF.

This clonotype came up a few times. The chain joins TRBV5-1 to TRBJ2-7, with 9 bases aligning to TRBD1. CDR1 SGHRS and CDR2 YFSETQ come from the germline V gene. Trimming took 4 bases from V and 3 from J; bases not matched to a gene: 14. The CDR3 is made up of 17 amino acids. This CDR3 reads CASSARSGQGTFYEQYV. The CDR3 DNA sequence: TGCGCCAGCAGCGCCCGTTCGGGACAGGGTACTTTCTACGAGCAGTACGTC.

The CDR3: CATSGKGTDTQYF. The CDR3 nucleotides are TGTGCCACCAGCGGGAAGGGGACAGATACGCAGTATTTT. The chain couples TRBV10-3 to TRBJ2-3; 7 nucleotides align to TRBD2. The CDR3 totals 13 residues. Trimming took 10 bases from V and 3 from J; bases not matched to a gene: 7. Germline assignment: CDR1 ENHRY and CDR2 SYGVKD.

This clonotype showed up just a few times. This sequence joins TRBV11-1 and TRBJ2-7, with 11 nucleotides matching TRBD1. The CDR3 consists of 18 residues. J gave up 5 bases and V 4 bases, and 16 bases lay outside the gene matches. Germline V lookup: CDR1 SGHAT, CDR2 FQDESV (reference sequence). CDR3 amino acids: CASSSLRGGQGVVDEQYF. The CDR3 DNA sequence: TGTGCCAGCAGCTCGCTCCGAGGGGGACAGGGGGTTGTGGACGAGCAGTACTTC. The entire variable domain, with the rest obtained from reference TRBV11-1 and TRBJ2-7, is as follows: EAEVAQSPRYKITEKSQAVAFWCDPISGHATLYWYRQILGQGPELLVQFQDESVVDDSQLPKDRFSAERLKGVDSTLKIQPAELGDSAMYLCASSSLRGGQGVVDEQYFGPGTRLTVT.